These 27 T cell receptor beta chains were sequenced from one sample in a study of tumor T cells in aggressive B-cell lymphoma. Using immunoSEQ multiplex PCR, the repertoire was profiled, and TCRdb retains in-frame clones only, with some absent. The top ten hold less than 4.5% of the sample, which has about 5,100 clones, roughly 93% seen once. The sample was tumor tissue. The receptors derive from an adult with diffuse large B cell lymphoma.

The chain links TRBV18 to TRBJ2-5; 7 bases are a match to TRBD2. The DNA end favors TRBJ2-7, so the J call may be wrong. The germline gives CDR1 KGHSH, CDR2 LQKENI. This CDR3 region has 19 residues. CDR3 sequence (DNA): TGTGCCAGCTCACCCGATTTTTCCTGGGGGAGGGTGAGGATTCTCGAGCAGTACTTC. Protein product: CASSPDFSWGRVRILEQYF.

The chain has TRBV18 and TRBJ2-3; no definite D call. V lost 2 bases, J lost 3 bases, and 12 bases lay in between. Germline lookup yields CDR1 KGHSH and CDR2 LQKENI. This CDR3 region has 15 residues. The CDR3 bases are TGTGCCAGCTCACCAGAGTCTAAGAGTACAGATACGCAGTATTTT. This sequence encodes CASSPESKSTDTQYF.

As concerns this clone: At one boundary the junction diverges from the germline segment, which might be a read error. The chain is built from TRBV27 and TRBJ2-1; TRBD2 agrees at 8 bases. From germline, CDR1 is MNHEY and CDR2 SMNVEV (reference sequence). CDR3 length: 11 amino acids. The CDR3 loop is CASTSGTRELF. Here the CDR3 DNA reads TGTGCCAGCACCTCAGGGACTAGAGAGCTCTTC.

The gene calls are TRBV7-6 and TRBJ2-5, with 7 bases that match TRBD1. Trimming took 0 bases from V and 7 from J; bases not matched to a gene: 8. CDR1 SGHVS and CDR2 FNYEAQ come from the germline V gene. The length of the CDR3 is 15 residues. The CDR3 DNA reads TGTGCCAGCAGCTTAGCGCCGGGACAGTTAGGGACCCAGTACTTC. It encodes CASSLAPGQLGTQYF.

In DNA, the CDR3 is TGTGCCAGTACCAAAGATGACAGGGTCTATGGCTACACCTTC. As protein: CASTKDDRVYGYTF. This chain links TRBV19 with TRBJ1-2; 7 nucleotides line up with TRBD1. This CDR3 comprises 14 residues. Germline CDR1 is LNHDA and CDR2 is SQIVND (reference sequence). The junction had 9 bases not matched to a gene; V was cut back by 7 bases and J by 4 bases.

CDR3 nucleotide sequence: TGTGCCAGTAGTATCTCCCTTGGCAGTGAGCAGTTCTTC. This gives the protein CASSISLGSEQFF. The genes are TRBV19 and TRBJ2-1; unclear D gene. There are 13 residues in the CDR3. V dropped 3 bases and J dropped 9 bases, with 12 bases sitting between them. The germline gives CDR1 LNHDA, CDR2 SQIVND (reference sequence). The variable domain in full, completed from reference TRBV19 and TRBJ2-1, reads DGGITQSPKYLFRKEGQNVTLSCEQNLNHDAMYWYRQDPGQGLRLIYYSQIVNDFQKGDIAEGYSVSREKKESFPLTVTSAQKNPTAFYLCASSISLGSEQFFGPGTRLTVL.

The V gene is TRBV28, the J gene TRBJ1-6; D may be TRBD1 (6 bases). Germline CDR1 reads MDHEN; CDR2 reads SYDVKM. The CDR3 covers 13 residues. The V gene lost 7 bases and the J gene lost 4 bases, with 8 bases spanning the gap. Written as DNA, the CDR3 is TGTGCCAGCAACAGGGCGTATAATTCACCCCTCCACTTT. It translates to CASNRAYNSPLHF.

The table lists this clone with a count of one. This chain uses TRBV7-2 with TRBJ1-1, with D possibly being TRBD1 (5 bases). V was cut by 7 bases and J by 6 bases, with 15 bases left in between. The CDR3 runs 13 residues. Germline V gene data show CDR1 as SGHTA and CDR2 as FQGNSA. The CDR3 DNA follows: TGTGCCAGCATCCCAGGGAACGGAGCTGAAGCTTTCTTT. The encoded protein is CASIPGNGAEAFF. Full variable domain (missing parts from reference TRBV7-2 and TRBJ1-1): GAGVSQSPSNKVTEKGKDVELRCDPISGHTALYWYRQSLGQGLEFLIYFQGNSAPDKSGLPSDRFSAERTGGSVSTLTIQRTQQEDSAVYLCASIPGNGAEAFFGQGTRLTVV.

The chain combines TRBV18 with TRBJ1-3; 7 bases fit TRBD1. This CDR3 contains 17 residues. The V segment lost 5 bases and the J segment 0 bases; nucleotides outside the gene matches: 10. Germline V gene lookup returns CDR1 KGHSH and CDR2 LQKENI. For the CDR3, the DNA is TGTGCCAGCTCATCACGGACAGGCCTCGTCTCTGGAAACACCATATATTTT. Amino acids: CASSSRTGLVSGNTIYF.

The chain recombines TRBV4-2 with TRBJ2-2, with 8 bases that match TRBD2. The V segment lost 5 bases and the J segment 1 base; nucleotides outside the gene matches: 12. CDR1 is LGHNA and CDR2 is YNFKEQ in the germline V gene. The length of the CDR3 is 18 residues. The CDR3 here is CASSAYPGLAGNTGELFF. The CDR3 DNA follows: TGTGCCAGCAGCGCTTACCCTGGGCTAGCGGGGAACACCGGGGAGCTGTTTTTT.

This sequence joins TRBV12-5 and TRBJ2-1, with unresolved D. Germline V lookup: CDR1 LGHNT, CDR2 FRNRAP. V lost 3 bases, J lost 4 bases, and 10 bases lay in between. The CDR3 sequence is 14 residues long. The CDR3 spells CASGLVGLYNEQFF. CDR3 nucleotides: TGTGCTAGTGGTTTAGTTGGCCTTTACAATGAGCAGTTCTTC.

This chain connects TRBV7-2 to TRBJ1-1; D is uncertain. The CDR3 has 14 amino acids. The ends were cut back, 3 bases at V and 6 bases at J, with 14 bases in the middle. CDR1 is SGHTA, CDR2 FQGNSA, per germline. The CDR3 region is CASSLSANPSEAFF. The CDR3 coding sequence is TGTGCCAGCAGCTTGAGCGCCAACCCATCTGAAGCTTTCTTT.

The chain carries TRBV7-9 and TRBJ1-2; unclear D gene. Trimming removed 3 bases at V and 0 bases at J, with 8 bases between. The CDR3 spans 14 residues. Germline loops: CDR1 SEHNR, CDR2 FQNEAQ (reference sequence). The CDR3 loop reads CASSFRISNYGYTF. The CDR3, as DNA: TGTGCCAGCAGCTTCAGGATATCTAACTATGGCTACACCTTC.

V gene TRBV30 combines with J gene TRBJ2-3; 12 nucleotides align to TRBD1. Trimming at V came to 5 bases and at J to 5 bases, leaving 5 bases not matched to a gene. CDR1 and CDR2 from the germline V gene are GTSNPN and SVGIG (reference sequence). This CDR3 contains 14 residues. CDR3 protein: CAWGDRGLGDTQYF. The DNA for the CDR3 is TGTGCCTGGGGGGACAGGGGGCTCGGAGATACGCAGTATTTT.

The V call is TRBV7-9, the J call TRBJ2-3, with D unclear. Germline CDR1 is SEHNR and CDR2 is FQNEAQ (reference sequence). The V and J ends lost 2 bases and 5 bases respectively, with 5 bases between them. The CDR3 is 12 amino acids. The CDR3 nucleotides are TGTGCCAGCAGCTTAAATCTAGATACGCAGTATTTT. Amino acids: CASSLNLDTQYF.

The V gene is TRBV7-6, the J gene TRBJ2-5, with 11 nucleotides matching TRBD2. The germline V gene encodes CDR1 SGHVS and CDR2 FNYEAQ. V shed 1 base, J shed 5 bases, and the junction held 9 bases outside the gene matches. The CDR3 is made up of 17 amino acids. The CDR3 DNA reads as TGTGCCAGCAGCTTAGGATCTAGCGGGGGGCCAGGGGAGACCCAGTACTTC. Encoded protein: CASSLGSSGGPGETQYF.

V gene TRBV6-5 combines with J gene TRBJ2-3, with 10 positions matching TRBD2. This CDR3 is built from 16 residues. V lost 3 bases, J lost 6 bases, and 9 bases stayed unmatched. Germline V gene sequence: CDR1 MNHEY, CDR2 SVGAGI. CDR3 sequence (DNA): TGTGCCAGCAGTTATACTAGCGGGGACGCGGGGGATACGCAGTATTTT. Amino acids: CASSYTSGDAGDTQYF.

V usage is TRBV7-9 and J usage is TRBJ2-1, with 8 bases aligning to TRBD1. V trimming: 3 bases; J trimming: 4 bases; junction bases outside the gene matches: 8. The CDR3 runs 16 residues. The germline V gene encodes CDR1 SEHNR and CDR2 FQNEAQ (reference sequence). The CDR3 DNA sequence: TGTGCCAGCAGCTTCGACAGGGGTGCATGGTACAATGAGCAGTTCTTC. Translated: CASSFDRGAWYNEQFF.

In DNA form, the CDR3 reads TGTGCCAGCTCACCAATCCACACAGATACGCAGTATTTT. Amino acid sequence: CASSPIHTDTQYF. The chain carries TRBV18 and TRBJ2-3; D is ambiguous. V lost 2 bases and J lost 2, with 5 bases in between. CDR1 KGHSH and CDR2 LQKENI come from the germline V gene. This CDR3 is 13 amino acids long.

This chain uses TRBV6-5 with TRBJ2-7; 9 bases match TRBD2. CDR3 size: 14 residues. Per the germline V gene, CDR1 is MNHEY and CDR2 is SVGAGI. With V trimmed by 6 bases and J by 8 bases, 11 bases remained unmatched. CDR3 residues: CASRRAGGDMKQYF. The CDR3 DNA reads TGTGCCAGCAGGAGGGCGGGAGGGGATATGAAGCAGTACTTC.

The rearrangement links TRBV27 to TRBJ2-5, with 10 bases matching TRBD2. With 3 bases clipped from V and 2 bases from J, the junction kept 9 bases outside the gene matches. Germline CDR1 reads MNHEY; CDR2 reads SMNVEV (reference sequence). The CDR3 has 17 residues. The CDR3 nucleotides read TGTGCCAGCAGTTTTGCTAGCGGGGGTGAAACTCAAGAGACCCAGTACTTC. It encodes CASSFASGGETQETQYF.

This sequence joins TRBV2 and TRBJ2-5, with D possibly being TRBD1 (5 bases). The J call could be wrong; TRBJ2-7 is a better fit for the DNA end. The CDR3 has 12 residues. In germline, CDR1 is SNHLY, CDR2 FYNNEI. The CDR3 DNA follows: TGTGCCAGCAAGGAGACAGATTACGAGCAGTACTTC. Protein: CASKETDYEQYF.

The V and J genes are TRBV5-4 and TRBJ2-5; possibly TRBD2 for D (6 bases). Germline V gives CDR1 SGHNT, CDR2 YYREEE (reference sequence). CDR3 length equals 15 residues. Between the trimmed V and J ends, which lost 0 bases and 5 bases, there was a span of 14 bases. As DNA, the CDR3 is TGTGCCAGCAGCTTGGTCCCTAGCGCGTGGGAGACCCAGTACTTC. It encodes CASSLVPSAWETQYF.

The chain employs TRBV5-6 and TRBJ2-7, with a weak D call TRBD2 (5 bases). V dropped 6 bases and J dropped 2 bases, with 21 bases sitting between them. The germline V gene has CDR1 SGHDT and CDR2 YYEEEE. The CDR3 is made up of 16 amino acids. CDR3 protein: CASNIEDSSDAYEQYF. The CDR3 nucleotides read TGTGCCAGCAACATTGAGGACTCTTCCGATGCCTACGAGCAGTACTTC. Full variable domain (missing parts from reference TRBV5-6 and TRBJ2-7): DAGVTQSPTHLIKTRGQQVTLRCSPKSGHDTVSWYQQALGQGPQFIFQYYEEEERQRGNFPDRFSGHQFPNYSSELNVNALLLGDSALYLCASNIEDSSDAYEQYFGPGTRLTVT.

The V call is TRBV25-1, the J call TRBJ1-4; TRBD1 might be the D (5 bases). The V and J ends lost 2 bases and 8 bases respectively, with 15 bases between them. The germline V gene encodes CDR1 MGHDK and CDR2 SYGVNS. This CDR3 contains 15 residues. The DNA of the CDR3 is TGTGCCAGCAGTGAAACACAGGTCCTAAGGGAAAAACTGTTTTTT. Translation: CASSETQVLREKLFF.

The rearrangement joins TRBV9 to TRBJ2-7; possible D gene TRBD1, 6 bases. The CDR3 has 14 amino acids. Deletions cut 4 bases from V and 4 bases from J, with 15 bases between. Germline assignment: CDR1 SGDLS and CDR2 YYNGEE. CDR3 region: CASSPQGRVYEQYF. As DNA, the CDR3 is TGTGCCAGCAGCCCACAGGGCAGGGTTTACGAGCAGTACTTC. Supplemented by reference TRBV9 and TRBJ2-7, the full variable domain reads DSGVTQTPKHLITATGQRVTLRCSPRSGDLSVYWYQQSLDQGLQFLIQYYNGEERAKGNILERFSAQQFPDLHSELNLSSLELGDSALYFCASSPQGRVYEQYFGPGTRLTVT.

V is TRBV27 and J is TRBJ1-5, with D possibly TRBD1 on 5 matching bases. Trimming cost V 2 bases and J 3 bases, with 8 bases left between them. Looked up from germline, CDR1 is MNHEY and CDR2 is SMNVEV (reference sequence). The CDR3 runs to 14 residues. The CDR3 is CASSLGRVNQPQHF. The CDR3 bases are TGTGCCAGCAGTTTAGGCAGGGTCAATCAGCCCCAGCATTTT.